Listed below are T cell receptor beta chains from one sample, sequenced in a study of monozygotic twins with inflammatory bowel disease. No DNA is given; TCRdb re-called the 5' RACE reads and lists each CDR3 protein once. This sample's clone table lists 120,000 to 150,000 distinct CDR3 sequences. Specimen: blood. Receptors were obtained from a human donor with ulcerative colitis or Crohn's disease, or a healthy co-twin of an affected twin (not recorded which). The CDR3 runs from the conserved cysteine through the conserved F or W.

V gene: TRBV4-3; J gene: TRBJ2-1; CDR3 protein: CASSQGQGGNEQFF
V gene: TRBV11-2; J gene: TRBJ1-2; CDR3 protein: CASSLVGVTEGYTF
V gene: TRBV5-1; J gene: TRBJ2-1; CDR3 protein: CASSLFRGEDEQFF
V gene: TRBV5-1; J gene: TRBJ2-7; CDR3 protein: CASSTGHVSYEQYF
V gene: TRBV20-1; J gene: TRBJ1-1; CDR3 protein: CSARTDRGPPEAFF
V gene: TRBV6-2/TRBV6-3; J gene: TRBJ1-5; CDR3 protein: CASTRTGGTQPQHF
V gene: TRBV10-3; J gene: TRBJ2-3; CDR3 protein: CAISENVGQGSKSTDTQYF
V gene: TRBV28; J gene: TRBJ2-7; CDR3 protein: CASTDWDRGPHEQYF
V gene: TRBV20-1; J gene: TRBJ2-5; CDR3 protein: CSATKDGQETQYF
V gene: TRBV5-1; J gene: TRBJ2-1; CDR3 protein: CASSLDSSSYNEQFF
V gene: TRBV7-9; J gene: TRBJ1-2; CDR3 protein: CASSLGQIDYGYTF
V gene: TRBV20-1; J gene: TRBJ2-6; CDR3 protein: CSALDRTGANVLTF
V gene: TRBV6-2/TRBV6-3; J gene: TRBJ2-1; CDR3 protein: CASSYYRGRRYNEQFF
V gene: TRBV5-1; J gene: TRBJ2-2; CDR3 protein: CASSPGQGVSGELFF
V gene: TRBV4-1; J gene: TRBJ2-7; CDR3 protein: CASSQDTSGDYEQYF
V gene: TRBV25-1; J gene: TRBJ2-5; CDR3 protein: CASSESEWKETQYF
V gene: TRBV5-1; J gene: TRBJ2-1; CDR3 protein: CASSLAFGTGSSYNEQFF
V gene: TRBV30; J gene: TRBJ2-7; CDR3 protein: CAWSYSQGNSYEQYF
V gene: TRBV7-9; J gene: TRBJ2-7; CDR3 protein: CASSLDLAGVHYEQYF
V gene: TRBV5-1; J gene: TRBJ1-1; CDR3 protein: CASNQKVGGTEAFF
V gene: TRBV20-1; J gene: TRBJ2-1; CDR3 protein: CSATGRNEQFF
V gene: TRBV20-1; J gene: TRBJ2-3; CDR3 protein: CSARGLGRGFTDTQYF
V gene: TRBV6-2/TRBV6-3; J gene: TRBJ2-1; CDR3 protein: CASSFSNEQFF
V gene: TRBV29-1; J gene: TRBJ1-1; CDR3 protein: CSAAGPNTEAFF
V gene: TRBV5-4; J gene: TRBJ2-7; CDR3 protein: CASSLTGGEVIHEQYF
V gene: TRBV5-1; J gene: TRBJ1-3; CDR3 protein: CASSAMYRGRPGNTIYF
V gene: TRBV24-1; J gene: TRBJ2-1; CDR3 protein: CATSTGAQIAGSSYNEQFF
V gene: TRBV11-1; J gene: TRBJ2-2; CDR3 protein: CASSFFGTGELFF
V gene: TRBV6-6; J gene: TRBJ1-5; CDR3 protein: CASSYSGAGQPQHF
V gene: TRBV7-8; J gene: TRBJ1-1; CDR3 protein: CASSLMDSPAWTEAFF
V gene: TRBV20-1; J gene: TRBJ1-4; CDR3 protein: CSARGGSESTNEKLFF
V gene: TRBV10-3; J gene: TRBJ2-1; CDR3 protein: CAISGSQGENEQFF
V gene: TRBV5-1; J gene: TRBJ1-1; CDR3 protein: CASSLGHGGPTEAFF
V gene: TRBV6-1; J gene: TRBJ1-1; CDR3 protein: CASRVGGQGATEAFF
V gene: TRBV2; J gene: TRBJ1-4; CDR3 protein: CASSAYLYELFF
V gene: TRBV20-1; J gene: TRBJ1-3; CDR3 protein: CSARATVRGTIYF
V gene: TRBV6-5; J gene: TRBJ2-2; CDR3 protein: CASSYSILAGTTGELFF